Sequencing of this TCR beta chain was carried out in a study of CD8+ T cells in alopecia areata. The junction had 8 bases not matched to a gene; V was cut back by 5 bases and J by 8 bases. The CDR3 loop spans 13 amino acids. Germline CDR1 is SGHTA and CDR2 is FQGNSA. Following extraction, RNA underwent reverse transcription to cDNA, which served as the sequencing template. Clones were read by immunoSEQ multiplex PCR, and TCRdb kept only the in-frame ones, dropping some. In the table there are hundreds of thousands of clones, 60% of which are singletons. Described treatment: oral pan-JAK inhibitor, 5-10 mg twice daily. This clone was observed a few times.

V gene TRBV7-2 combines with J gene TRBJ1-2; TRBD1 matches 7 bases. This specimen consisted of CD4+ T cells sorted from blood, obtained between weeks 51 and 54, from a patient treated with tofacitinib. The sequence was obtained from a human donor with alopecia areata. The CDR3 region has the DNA TGTGCCAGCAGCCCCCAGGGGGTGAGAGGCTACACCTTC. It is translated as CASSPQGVRGYTF.